This T cell receptor beta chain stems from a study of shared clonotypes between healthy human individuals. CDR3 length: 15 residues. Germline CDR1 and CDR2: KGHSH and LQKENI. Trimming at V came to 4 bases and at J to 2 bases, leaving 5 bases not matched to a gene. General study results and limits: Naive subsets generally exceeded memory subsets in estimated richness. Non-shared clonotypes had lower generation probabilities than clonotypes shared by all four sorted-subset donors. What limited the represented genetic and exposure-history diversity was the small number of donors.

With regard to this clone: What it recognizes is unknown.

Samples underwent the assay at deep level. Method: immunoSEQ multiplex PCR; TCRdb's copy keeps in-frame clones and lacks some. The sample holds some 1,400,000 clones; around 97% are singletons and the top ten take roughly 1.2%. This chain joins TRBV18 and TRBJ2-1; TRBD1 aligns across 7 bases. The specimen was naive CD4+ T cells sorted from blood. Documented subset: CD45RA+ positively selected. This receptor was obtained from a man aged 25-40 years in good health. The CDR3 DNA sequence: TGTGCCAGCTCACTGCCGACAGGGCCCTACAATGAGCAGTTCTTC. Encoded protein: CASSLPTGPYNEQFF.